This T cell receptor beta chain is drawn from a study of vaccination and CD4 T cells after COVID-19. On this clonotype itself: What it binds is not known.

CDR3 length: 16 amino acids. Germline V CDR1 and CDR2: SEHNR, FQNEAQ (reference sequence). J was trimmed by 7 bases and V by 4 bases; bases with no gene match: 8. Sequenced with the Oncomine TCR Beta short-read assay was DNA taken from cultured CD4+ T cells. Genomic DNA was isolated from CD4+ T cells that had been cultured. TCRdb reprocessed the PCR reads with MiXCR, giving one entry per CDR3 protein. In the table there are about 8,300 distinct CDR3 sequences, over 35% of which are singletons. The treatment here: roughly 10-day PBMC culture with coronavirus spike peptide pools or control peptides (ViraFEST assay). Gathering of the CD4+ T cells, from the unexposed donor, took place before the COVID-19 pandemic (2011-2018).

The clonotype originates from a human donor in good health. The chain is built from TRBV7-9 and TRBJ2-1, with 12 bases identical to TRBD2. The sample was CD4+ T cells from blood, cultured in vitro. Here the CDR3 reads CASSSGLAGLGNEQFF. The CDR3 coding sequence is TGTGCCAGCAGCTCTGGACTAGCGGGACTGGGGAATGAGCAGTTCTTC.